A selection of T cell receptor beta chains follows, all from one sample in a study of T cells after yellow fever vaccination. TCRdb reanalysed the 5' RACE reads using MiXCR and keeps one entry per CDR3 protein. This sample has just over 250,000 distinct CDR3 sequences; roughly 5.2% occur once, and the top ten carry less than 3.5%. The sequences come from CD4+ T cells sorted from PBMCs, collected on the day of the yellow fever booster vaccination. These receptors all stem from a man aged 18 to 35 who received the YFV17D yellow fever vaccine. The conserved cysteine and the conserved F or W are not part of the CDR3 here.

cdr3_aa: ASSFGTAGGETQY
v_call: TRBV27

cdr3_aa: ASSLRQTNYGYT
v_call: TRBV27

cdr3_aa: AISVQGRNYGYT
v_call: TRBV10-3

cdr3_aa: ASSLTPGEHEQY
v_call: TRBV5-1

cdr3_aa: ASSQDRLNYGYT
v_call: TRBV7-2

cdr3_aa: ASSLDGLYEQY
v_call: TRBV5-1

cdr3_aa: ASSPRQGINEQY
v_call: TRBV7-2

cdr3_aa: ASSQRTEETQY
v_call: TRBV18

cdr3_aa: ASSQGQGNEKLF
v_call: TRBV4-3

cdr3_aa: ASSQDFTAPSRGYT
v_call: TRBV4-3

cdr3_aa: ASSEVVNTEAF
v_call: TRBV2

cdr3_aa: ASTPDRGAYNEQF
v_call: TRBV7-2

cdr3_aa: ASSQRGSGTGELF
v_call: TRBV7-2

cdr3_aa: AISESRTGEGDQPQH
v_call: TRBV10-3

cdr3_aa: ASSLSGQPNTGELF
v_call: TRBV5-1

cdr3_aa: ASGLQGIEKLF
v_call: TRBV12-5

cdr3_aa: ASSKSSYEQY
v_call: TRBV7-2

cdr3_aa: SAALGTESNQPQH
v_call: TRBV20-1

cdr3_aa: ASRDRPNTGELF
v_call: TRBV19

cdr3_aa: ASSLRQGANYGYT
v_call: TRBV7-2

cdr3_aa: ASRPSGGRYEQY
v_call: TRBV11-2

cdr3_aa: ATSARATYNEQF
v_call: TRBV24-1

cdr3_aa: ASSQGTGTIIN
v_call: TRBV3-1

cdr3_aa: ASSPHLSGFKETQY
v_call: TRBV9

cdr3_aa: ASRRLAGGLETQY
v_call: TRBV5-1

cdr3_aa: ASSLKYYSNQPQH
v_call: TRBV7-2

cdr3_aa: ASRRIGTGGQY
v_call: TRBV12-3/TRBV12-4

cdr3_aa: SARERLATNEKLF
v_call: TRBV20-1

cdr3_aa: ASSVRPAGGTQY
v_call: TRBV9

cdr3_aa: ASGEPYEQY
v_call: TRBV2

cdr3_aa: ASSSLAGGTDTQY
v_call: TRBV7-3